These 18 T cell receptor beta chains were all obtained from the same sample, sequenced in a study of cytomegalovirus exposure and HLA in healthy donors. The table came from immunoSEQ multiplex PCR; TCRdb's copy has only in-frame clones and leaves some out. Of some 110,000 clones in the sample, approximately 88% are singletons; the top ten hold about 1.8%. The sequencing sample was made of PBMCs. These receptors all come from a man in his late teens or twenties in good health and CMV-seronegative.

The chain combines TRBV28 with TRBJ2-7, with TRBD1 matching 7 bases. J lost 2 bases, V lost 8 bases, and 12 bases had no gene match. There are 15 residues in the CDR3. Per germline, CDR1 MDHEN and CDR2 SYDVKM. The CDR3 DNA reads as TGTGCCAGCCGGGGCATACAGGGGCTCGCCTACGAGCAGTACTTC. Its protein product is CASRGIQGLAYEQYF.

The V gene is TRBV7-6, the J gene TRBJ2-2; 12 bases line up with TRBD2. The CDR3 loop spans 19 amino acids. The germline CDR1 and CDR2 sequences are SGHVS and FNYEAQ. V gave up 5 bases and J gave up 7 bases; unmatched junction bases: 17. The CDR3 region has the DNA TGTGCCAGCAGCCCGACGACTGCGGGGCTAGCGGGGGGGAACGGGGAGCTGTTTTTT. The encoded protein is CASSPTTAGLAGGNGELFF. The variable domain in full, completed from reference TRBV7-6 and TRBJ2-2, reads GAGVSQSPRYKVTKRGQDVALRCDPISGHVSLYWYRQALGQGPEFLTYFNYEAQQDKSGLPNDRFSAERPEGSISTLTIQRTEQRDSAMYRCASSPTTAGLAGGNGELFFGEGSRLTVL.

This clone was detected only once. The V and J genes are TRBV5-1 and TRBJ1-5; 9 bases map to TRBD1. This CDR3 region has 14 residues. Germline CDR1 and CDR2: SGHRS and YFSETQ. Losses at the gene ends were 4 bases for V and 5 bases for J; bases not matched to a gene: 4. The CDR3 loop reads CASSTGTGHQPQHF. Here the CDR3 DNA reads TGCGCCAGCAGCACCGGGACAGGGCATCAGCCCCAGCATTTT. Based on the CDR3 plus reference TRBV5-1 and TRBJ1-5, the full variable domain is KAGVTQTPRYLIKTRGQQVTLSCSPISGHRSVSWYQQTPGQGLQFLFEYFSETQRNKGNFPGRFSGRQFSNSRSEMNVSTLELGDSALYLCASSTGTGHQPQHFGDGTRLSIL.

CDR3 protein: CASSIGEAGAYEQYF. The CDR3 bases are TGTGCCAGTAGTATTGGTGAGGCAGGGGCCTACGAGCAGTACTTC. The rearrangement links TRBV19 to TRBJ2-7; weak D call: TRBD1 (6 bases). Between the trimmed V and J ends, which lost 3 bases and 2 bases, there was a span of 14 bases. Germline V gene sequence: CDR1 LNHDA, CDR2 SQIVND (reference sequence). The length of the CDR3 is 15 residues. Filled out from reference TRBV19 and TRBJ2-7, the complete variable domain reads DGGITQSPKYLFRKEGQNVTLSCEQNLNHDAMYWYRQDPGQGLRLIYYSQIVNDFQKGDIAEGYSVSREKKESFPLTVTSAQKNPTAFYLCASSIGEAGAYEQYFGPGTRLTVT.

This clone was found a few times. The chain recombines TRBV15 with TRBJ1-2, with D tentatively TRBD1 (6 bases). The V gene's germline CDR1 is LNHNV and CDR2 YYDKDF (reference sequence). The CDR3 consists of 15 residues. V was shortened by 1 base and J by 6 bases, with 15 bases between the two germline ends. This chain's CDR3 is CATSRVTRDKDGYTF. The CDR3 nucleotides read TGTGCCACCAGCAGAGTTACCAGGGACAAAGATGGCTACACCTTC.

The chain links TRBV18 to TRBJ2-7; D is possibly TRBD2 (6 bases). V lost 5 bases, J lost 3 bases, and 11 bases lay in between. This CDR3 region has 13 residues. Germline V gives CDR1 KGHSH, CDR2 LQKENI. The CDR3 here is CASSGGTIYEQYF. CDR3 bases: TGTGCCAGCTCAGGGGGGACCATCTACGAGCAGTACTTC.

The chain is built from TRBV28 and TRBJ1-5; maybe TRBD1 (5 bases). The CDR3 has 15 residues. V was cut by 5 bases and J by 2 bases, with 13 bases left in between. CDR1 is MDHEN, CDR2 SYDVKM, per germline. Here the CDR3 reads CASSASGLGNQPQHF. The CDR3, as DNA: TGTGCCAGCAGTGCTTCAGGGCTCGGCAATCAGCCCCAGCATTTT.

This clone appeared a single time. The chain couples TRBV19 to TRBJ2-2, with a weak D call TRBD1 (5 bases). This CDR3 comprises 13 residues. Germline V CDR1 and CDR2: LNHDA, SQIVND (reference sequence). V was trimmed by 9 bases and J by 6 bases, leaving 14 bases between them. In nucleotides, the CDR3 is TGTGCCAGCTCCACAGGTTATCCCGGGGAGCTGTTTTTT. It encodes CASSTGYPGELFF.

The chain combines TRBV2 with TRBJ2-1; D gene unclear. Trimming removed 7 bases from V and 0 bases from J, with 7 bases in between. Germline CDR1 is SNHLY and CDR2 is FYNNEI. The CDR3 sequence is 13 residues long. CDR3 amino acids: CASIRSSYNEQFF. The CDR3 coding sequence is TGTGCCAGCATAAGGAGCTCCTACAATGAGCAGTTCTTC.

This clone was picked up one time. V and J are TRBV30 and TRBJ1-4; no definite D call. Germline V CDR1 and CDR2: GTSNPN, SVGIG (reference sequence). CDR3 length: 15 amino acids. V lost 1 base and J lost 8, with 17 bases in between. The CDR3 region is CAWSDSDRRGEKLFF. DNA of the CDR3: TGTGCCTGGAGTGACTCCGACCGACGAGGGGAAAAACTGTTTTTT. The full variable domain, in which reference TRBV30 and TRBJ1-4 provide the parts outside the CDR3, is SQTIHQWPATLVQPVGSPLSLECTVEGTSNPNLYWYRQAAGRGLQLLFYSVGIGQISSEVPQNLSASRPQDRQFILSSKKLLLSDSGFYLCAWSDSDRRGEKLFFGSGTQLSVL.

The chain carries TRBV9 and TRBJ1-3; D is unclear. Germline V gives CDR1 SGDLS, CDR2 YYNGEE. Trimming removed 7 bases at V and 0 bases at J, with 8 bases between. The CDR3 is 13 amino acids. The CDR3 reads CASSEDSGNTIYF. CDR3 nucleotides: TGTGCCAGCTCCGAGGACTCTGGAAACACCATATATTTT.

V is TRBV28 and J is TRBJ2-7, with 10 nucleotides matching TRBD2. CDR3 length: 16 amino acids. CDR1 MDHEN and CDR2 SYDVKM come from the germline V gene. J gave up 4 bases and V 5 bases, and 11 bases lay outside the gene matches. The CDR3 is CASSQPLAGDKYEQYF. As DNA, the CDR3 is TGTGCCAGCAGTCAACCCCTAGCGGGAGACAAATACGAGCAGTACTTC.

The table lists this clone with a few counts. The CDR3 here is CASSYGRGGAEQYF. The CDR3 nucleotides read TGTGCCAGCAGTTACGGGAGGGGAGGCGCCGAGCAGTACTTC. The chain has TRBV6-5 and TRBJ2-7; TRBD2 aligns across 7 bases. The V gene end was trimmed by 2 bases and the J gene end by 6 bases; junction bases not matched to a gene: 7. Germline V CDR1 and CDR2: MNHEY, SVGAGI. The CDR3 contains 14 residues.

This clone appeared once. The rearrangement joins TRBV5-8 to TRBJ2-6, with a weak D call TRBD2 (7 bases). This CDR3 is built from 18 residues. CDR1 and CDR2 (germline): SGHTS, YDEGEE. V was clipped by 5 bases and J by 0 bases, with 18 bases between them. In DNA form, the CDR3 reads TGTGCCAGCAGTTATGGGGGCGGGGGAGCCTCTGGGGCCAACGTCCTGACTTTC. Amino acids: CASSYGGGGASGANVLTF.

This sequence joins TRBV6-5 and TRBJ2-3, with D possibly matching TRBD1 (6 bases). The CDR3 has 14 residues. Germline values: CDR1 MNHEY, CDR2 SVGAGI. The V end lost 8 bases, the J end lost 0 bases, and 12 bases lay between the germline ends. CDR3 region: CASQGGVSTDTQYF. The CDR3 coding sequence is TGTGCCAGCCAAGGGGGTGTCAGCACAGATACGCAGTATTTT.

This chain joins TRBV27 and TRBJ2-1; 8 positions agree with TRBD2. The CDR3 length is 14 residues. The junction had 9 bases not matched to a gene; V was cut back by 6 bases and J by 8 bases. The germline V gene encodes CDR1 MNHEY and CDR2 SMNVEV (reference sequence). The CDR3 nucleotides read TGTGCCAGCAGGCCGGGACTAGGCTCCCATGAGCAGTTCTTC. It specifies CASRPGLGSHEQFF.

CDR3 in amino acids: CASSPRTGSNYGYTF. The CDR3, as DNA: TGTGCCAGCAGCCCACGAACAGGTTCGAACTATGGCTACACCTTC. This chain uses TRBV7-6 with TRBJ1-2; D is possibly TRBD1 (5 bases). The CDR3 totals 15 residues. Trimming removed 5 bases from V and 2 bases from J, with 15 bases in between. Germline CDR1 is SGHVS and CDR2 is FNYEAQ. The whole variable domain, remainder taken from reference TRBV7-6 and TRBJ1-2, is GAGVSQSPRYKVTKRGQDVALRCDPISGHVSLYWYRQALGQGPEFLTYFNYEAQQDKSGLPNDRFSAERPEGSISTLTIQRTEQRDSAMYRCASSPRTGSNYGYTFGSGTRLTVV.

The chain uses TRBV10-2 and TRBJ1-2; 9 positions match TRBD1. The CDR3 length is 13 residues. Germline-derived CDR1 and CDR2 are WSHSY and SAAADI. The V segment lost 6 bases and the J segment 1 base; nucleotides outside the gene matches: 0. This CDR3 reads CASRDRGNYGYTF. CDR3 DNA sequence: TGCGCCAGCAGGGACAGGGGTAACTATGGCTACACCTTC.